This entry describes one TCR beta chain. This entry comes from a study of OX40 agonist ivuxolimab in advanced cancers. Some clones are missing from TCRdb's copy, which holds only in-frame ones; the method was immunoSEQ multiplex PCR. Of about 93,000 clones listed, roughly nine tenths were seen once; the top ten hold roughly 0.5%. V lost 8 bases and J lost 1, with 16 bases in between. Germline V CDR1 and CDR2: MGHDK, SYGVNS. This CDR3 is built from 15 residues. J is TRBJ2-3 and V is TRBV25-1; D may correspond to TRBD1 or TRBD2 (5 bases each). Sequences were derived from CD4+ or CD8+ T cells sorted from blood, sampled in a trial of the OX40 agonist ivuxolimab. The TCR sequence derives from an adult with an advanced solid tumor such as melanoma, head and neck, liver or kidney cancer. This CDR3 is CASGPTGTGTDTQYF. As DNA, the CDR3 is TGTGCCAGCGGCCCAACGGGGACGGGCACAGATACGCAGTATTTT.